These 10 T cell receptor beta chains came from one sample sequenced in a study of Graves' ophthalmopathy and Graves' hyperthyroidism. RNA served as the template for amplifying TCR beta CDR3 regions. First-round RT-PCR relied on HTBI primers, and a second-round multiplex PCR came next. TCRdb reprocessed the multiplex PCR reads with MiXCR, giving one entry per CDR3 protein. The sample contains some 400,000 distinct CDR3 sequences, around 16% of which appear only once. The material sequenced was peripheral blood. The source is a woman aged 18-29 years with Graves' ophthalmopathy.

V is TRBV6-1 and J is TRBJ2-4, with 7 bases fitting TRBD2. Germline-derived CDR1 and CDR2 are MNHNS and SASEGT. CDR3 length: 16 amino acids. Trimming cost V 3 bases and J 3 bases; bases outside gene matches: 8. The CDR3 DNA reads as TGTGCCAGCAGTGAGACGCGGGAGAGAGTCAAAAACATTCAGTACTTC. Amino acid sequence: CASSETRERVKNIQYF.

Ten or more counts support this clonotype. The chain employs TRBV28 and TRBJ1-2, with D possibly matching TRBD1 (6 bases). The CDR3 has 12 amino acids. V was trimmed by 5 bases and J by 4 bases, leaving 8 bases between them. From germline, CDR1 is MDHEN and CDR2 SYDVKM. CDR3 coding DNA: TGTGCCAGCAGTGGGGGCGGCTATGGCTACACCTTC. It is translated as CASSGGGYGYTF.

This clonotype came up many times. The DNA of the CDR3 is TGTGCCAGCAGTGTTAAGAACAGGCTATATTCTAACACTGAAGCTTTCTTT. Its protein is CASSVKNRLYSNTEAFF. V gene TRBV6-1 combines with J gene TRBJ1-1; TRBD1 might be the D (5 bases). From germline, CDR1 is MNHNS and CDR2 SASEGT. V shed 4 bases and J shed 2 bases, with 20 bases lying between them. This CDR3 is built from 17 residues.

This clonotype was observed many times. The chain links TRBV6-2 or TRBV6-3 to TRBJ2-4; TRBD1 agrees at 10 bases. The CDR3 sequence is 15 residues long. From germline, CDR1 is MNHEY and CDR2 SVGEGT. V dropped 4 bases and J dropped 4; count of bases not matched to a gene: 4. The CDR3 protein is CASSSPGQGKNIQYF. DNA for the CDR3: TGTGCCAGCAGTTCCCCGGGACAGGGGAAAAACATTCAGTACTTC.

At least ten counts were recorded for this clonotype. This rearrangement joins TRBV20-1 to TRBJ1-1; D is undetermined. This CDR3 contains 10 residues. The germline gives CDR1 DFQATT, CDR2 SNEGSKA (reference sequence). V shed 7 bases and J shed 5 bases, with 8 bases lying between them. The CDR3 bases are TGCAGTGTGATGGGGACTGAAGCTTTCTTT. Its protein product is CSVMGTEAFF.

Concerning this clonotype: A single base separates this from a much larger clone, so it may be a read error. The chain's CDR3 is CASSPRGGIPEQYF. CDR3 coding DNA: TGTGCCAGCAGTCCCCGGGGGGGGATCCCCGAGCAGTACTTC. This chain connects TRBV28 to TRBJ2-7, with 8 bases aligning to TRBD2. The length of the CDR3 is 14 residues. The J segment lost 6 bases and the V segment lost 5 bases, leaving 9 bases of the junction unmatched. Germline V gene sequence: CDR1 MDHEN, CDR2 SYDVKM.

The chain recombines TRBV11-2 with TRBJ2-2; 9 positions agree with TRBD1. The CDR3 has 16 residues. V was clipped by 5 bases and J by 4 bases; unmatched bases: 8. Per germline, CDR1 SGHAT and CDR2 FQNNGV. The CDR3 loop is CASSTTGTGSTGELFF. CDR3 coding DNA: TGTGCCAGCAGCACGACCGGGACAGGGTCCACCGGGGAGCTGTTTTTT.

This chain uses TRBV28 with TRBJ2-7; the D is unclear. V lost 5 bases and J lost 3, with 17 bases in between. The CDR3 loop spans 15 amino acids. Germline V gene sequence: CDR1 MDHEN, CDR2 SYDVKM. The CDR3 here is CASSGPPIVGYEQYF. CDR3 coding DNA: TGTGCCAGCAGTGGGCCCCCCATAGTGGGCTACGAGCAGTACTTC.

This clonotype was counted at least ten times. The chain couples TRBV29-1 to TRBJ2-5; no reliable D call. The V and J ends lost 3 bases and 4 bases respectively, with 9 bases between them. The CDR3 contains 12 residues. From germline, CDR1 is SQVTM and CDR2 ANQGSEA. CDR3 bases: TGCAGCGTTGAGGGCGGTGGAGAGACCCAGTACTTC. It encodes CSVEGGGETQYF.

This clonotype came up many times. This chain uses TRBV28 with TRBJ2-4; 8 positions agree with TRBD1. CDR1 MDHEN and CDR2 SYDVKM come from the germline V gene. The CDR3 is 16 amino acids. The junction had 11 bases not matched to a gene; V was cut back by 5 bases and J by 5 bases. This CDR3 reads CASSHLRTGFENIQYF. The CDR3 DNA reads as TGTGCCAGCAGTCATTTGAGGACAGGGTTCGAAAACATTCAGTACTTC. Together with reference TRBV28 and TRBJ2-4, the CDR3 gives the full variable domain: DVKVTQSSRYLVKRTGEKVFLECVQDMDHENMFWYRQDPGLGLRLIYFSYDVKMKEKGDIPEGYSVSREKKERFSLILESASTNQTSMYLCASSHLRTGFENIQYFGAGTRLSVL.